One sample yielded the 30 T cell receptor beta chains listed below, sequenced in a study of cytomegalovirus exposure and HLA in healthy donors (dated by TCRdb to the late 2010s). The method was the immunoSEQ multiplex PCR assay. For the multiplex PCR, a mixture combining 60 forward primers for TCR Vbeta segments and 13 reverse primers for TCR Jbeta segments was used. The table comes from immuneACCESS by way of TCRdb, which keeps in-frame sequences with V and J called. Part of the clones is missing from these tables; in studies checked, under half for an unresolved V gene and the rest for unknown reasons. The sample contains about 130,000 clones, roughly four fifths of them found a single time. The ten largest make up around 4% of the sample. Source material: PBMCs. All receptors come from a woman between 50 and 59 years old in good health and CMV-seropositive.

The chain employs TRBV7-9 and TRBJ2-2; perhaps TRBD1 as D (5 bases). Germline CDR1 reads SEHNR; CDR2 reads FQNEAQ (reference sequence). The CDR3 covers 16 residues. V was shortened by 1 base and J by 2 bases, with 11 bases between the two germline ends. The CDR3 coding sequence is TGTGCCAGCAGCTTAGGGGGCCAGACTAACACCGGGGAGCTGTTTTTT. Amino acid sequence: CASSLGGQTNTGELFF.

This chain links TRBV29-1 with TRBJ1-5, with 9 positions matching TRBD1. This CDR3 has 14 amino acids. With 6 bases clipped from V and 4 bases from J, the junction kept 7 bases outside the gene matches. Per the germline V gene, CDR1 is SQVTM and CDR2 is ANQGSEA. The CDR3 protein is CSVAGTGKNQPQHF. In nucleotides, the CDR3 is TGCAGCGTCGCTGGGACAGGGAAAAATCAGCCCCAGCATTTT. The whole variable domain, remainder taken from reference TRBV29-1 and TRBJ1-5, is SAVISQKPSRDICQRGTSLTIQCQVDSQVTMMFWYRQQPGQSLTLIATANQGSEATYESGFVIDKFPISRPNLTFSTLTVSNMSPEDSSIYLCSVAGTGKNQPQHFGDGTRLSIL.

A word on this clone: Other DNA sequences in this sample translate to the same CDR3. V and J are TRBV30 and TRBJ1-5, with a tentative D call TRBD1 (5 bases). CDR3 size: 13 residues. Per the germline V gene, CDR1 is GTSNPN and CDR2 is SVGIG (reference sequence). The ends were cut back, 4 bases at V and 0 bases at J, with 7 bases in the middle. CDR3 coding DNA: TGTGCCTGGACGGGGGATAGCAATCAGCCCCAGCATTTT. Protein sequence: CAWTGDSNQPQHF.

This clone was observed a single time. This rearrangement joins TRBV2 to TRBJ1-1; a possible D gene is TRBD1 (6 bases). There are 14 residues in the CDR3. Trimming shortened V by 6 bases and J by 0 bases, and 11 bases separated the two germline ends. Per germline, CDR1 SNHLY and CDR2 FYNNEI. CDR3 region: CASRTDRLNTEAFF. The DNA of the CDR3 is TGTGCCAGCAGAACGGACAGACTGAACACTGAAGCTTTCTTT.

This clone is a singleton in its sample. The chain uses TRBV5-3 and TRBJ1-5; maybe TRBD1 (5 bases). TRBV5-3 is annotated as an ORF whose role is uncertain. This CDR3 is built from 14 residues. With 0 bases removed from V and 6 bases from J, the gap between germline ends came to 10 bases. Written as DNA, the CDR3 is TGTGCCAGAAGCTTGGCGGCGGGGACTCAGCCCCAGCATTTT. It yields the protein CARSLAAGTQPQHF.

This clone was observed a single time. The chain is built from TRBV7-2 and TRBJ1-5; D unresolved. There are 14 residues in the CDR3. The V end lost 2 bases, the J end lost 6 bases, and 11 bases lay between the germline ends. The germline gives CDR1 SGHTA, CDR2 FQGNSA. CDR3 in DNA: TGTGCCAGCAGCTTATATGAGGGAGGTCAGCCCCAGCATTTT. It translates to CASSLYEGGQPQHF.

The sample holds a few counts of this clone. This sequence joins TRBV20-1 and TRBJ2-3, with D tentatively TRBD1 (5 bases). The germline V gene encodes CDR1 DFQATT and CDR2 SNEGSKA (reference sequence). Trimming left V 6 bases short and J 3 bases short, with 7 bases between. This CDR3 contains 11 residues. CDR3 protein: CSAKGTDTQYF. The CDR3 DNA reads as TGCAGTGCAAAGGGGACAGATACGCAGTATTTT.

This clone came up a few times. V usage is TRBV6-1 and J usage is TRBJ1-5; no clear D. This CDR3 comprises 13 residues. CDR1 is MNHNS, CDR2 SASEGT, per germline. V was pared by 3 bases and J by 9 bases, with 12 bases between. The CDR3 DNA is TGTGCCAGCAGTGATGATCTCCGGGGGCCCCAGCATTTT. Its protein is CASSDDLRGPQHF.

The CDR3 nucleotides are TGCGCCAGCAGCTTGCTTGGAGGCGGCACTGAAGCTTTCTTT. It encodes CASSLLGGGTEAFF. The V and J genes are TRBV5-1 and TRBJ1-1; D call uncertain. Looked up from germline, CDR1 is SGHRS and CDR2 is YFSETQ. The V end lost 1 base, the J end lost 4 bases, and 11 bases lay between the germline ends. CDR3 length equals 14 residues.

The chain employs TRBV7-2 and TRBJ1-2; 8 nucleotides line up with TRBD1. J lost 2 bases, V lost 5 bases, and 4 bases had no gene match. Per the germline V gene, CDR1 is SGHTA and CDR2 is FQGNSA. The length of the CDR3 is 14 residues. In nucleotides, the CDR3 is TGTGCCAGCAGCAAGGGACAGGAGAACTATGGCTACACCTTC. It codes for CASSKGQENYGYTF.

The chain uses TRBV7-6 and TRBJ2-3, with D tentatively TRBD2 (5 bases). V was pared by 5 bases and J by 1 base, with 22 bases between. Germline values: CDR1 SGHVS, CDR2 FNYEAQ. The CDR3 spans 18 residues. The CDR3 DNA sequence: TGTGCCAGCAGCCTACAGTTCAAGGACTGGCGGGGCACAGATACGCAGTATTTT. This gives the protein CASSLQFKDWRGTDTQYF.

Here the CDR3 DNA reads TGTGCCAGCAGCCAAATTTGGAGGGCCGAGACCCAGTACTTC. Translating gives CASSQIWRAETQYF. The chain links TRBV7-6 to TRBJ2-5; maybe TRBD2 (6 bases). V lost 5 bases and J 5 bases, leaving 15 bases between the germline ends. The germline V gene encodes CDR1 SGHVS and CDR2 FNYEAQ. This CDR3 is built from 14 residues.

The CDR3 region is CASSLVALSSGNTIYF. The CDR3 coding sequence is TGTGCCAGCAGCTTAGTTGCGTTGAGCTCTGGAAACACCATATATTTT. The chain combines TRBV7-9 with TRBJ1-3; no definite D call. CDR3 length equals 16 residues. Deletions cut 1 base from V and 0 bases from J, with 10 bases between. CDR1 and CDR2 from the germline V gene are SEHNR and FQNEAQ (reference sequence).

The chain combines TRBV21-1 with TRBJ2-2; the table gives TRBD2 as D, unverified against the DNA. TRBV21-1 is a known pseudogene. The CDR3 has 17 residues. CDR3 sequence (DNA): TGTGCCAGCAGCAAAGGAGGAGCGGGGGCCACGACCGGGGAGCTGTTTTTT. It yields the protein CASSKGGAGATTGELFF.

The rearrangement uses TRBV27 and TRBJ1-5; D gene ambiguous. CDR1 and CDR2 (germline): MNHEY, SMNVEV (reference sequence). The CDR3 has 15 amino acids. V lost 3 bases and J 0 bases, leaving 9 bases between the germline ends. The CDR3 DNA is TGTGCCAGCAGTTTCACAGCGGATAGCAATCAGCCCCAGCATTTT. Translating gives CASSFTADSNQPQHF.

The V and J genes are TRBV6-1 and TRBJ2-5; unclear D gene. This CDR3 comprises 13 residues. V was cut by 3 bases and J by 1 base, with 6 bases left in between. Germline V gene data show CDR1 as MNHNS and CDR2 as SASEGT. This chain's CDR3 is CASSDDIQETQYF. CDR3 nucleotides: TGTGCCAGCAGTGACGACATCCAAGAGACCCAGTACTTC.

The rearrangement joins TRBV6-5 to TRBJ2-1, with 7 positions matching TRBD1. Germline lookup yields CDR1 MNHEY and CDR2 SVGAGI. The ends lost 2 bases at V and 0 bases at J; junction bases unmatched: 1. This CDR3 spans 15 amino acids. In nucleotides, the CDR3 is TGTGCCAGCAGTTACGGGACAGACTCCTACAATGAGCAGTTCTTC. It translates to CASSYGTDSYNEQFF.

The chain is built from TRBV5-6 and TRBJ2-1, with TRBD1 matching over 8 bases. J gave up 7 bases and V 4 bases, and 13 bases lay outside the gene matches. Germline V gene sequence: CDR1 SGHDT, CDR2 YYEEEE. This CDR3 is built from 16 residues. The chain's CDR3 is CASSTWDRTYGNEQFF. The CDR3 region has the DNA TGTGCCAGCAGCACATGGGACAGGACCTATGGTAATGAGCAGTTCTTC.

This rearrangement joins TRBV18 to TRBJ2-7; 12 nucleotides line up with TRBD2. The CDR3 loop spans 15 amino acids. J lost 2 bases, V lost 4 bases, and 3 bases had no gene match. Per the germline V gene, CDR1 is KGHSH and CDR2 is LQKENI. The DNA of the CDR3 is TGTGCCAGCTCACAGACTAGCGGGGGCCCCTACGAGCAGTACTTC. Protein sequence: CASSQTSGGPYEQYF.

The rearrangement uses TRBV5-8 and TRBJ1-5; no reliable D call. The CDR3 length is 13 residues. V dropped 1 base and J dropped 3 bases, with 5 bases sitting between them. Germline CDR1 reads SGHTS; CDR2 reads YDEGEE. The chain's CDR3 is CASSLLVNQPQHF. For the CDR3, the DNA is TGTGCCAGCAGCTTGCTAGTCAATCAGCCCCAGCATTTT.

This clone was counted a few times. CDR3 nucleotide sequence: TGTGCCAGCAGCCAAGAATTCCATAGAGCGGGGTTCGATTCCCCCTACGAGCAGTACTTC. It is translated as CASSQEFHRAGFDSPYEQYF. This rearrangement joins TRBV14 to TRBJ2-7; TRBD2 aligns across 7 bases. The germline gives CDR1 SGHDN, CDR2 FVKESK. CDR3 length equals 20 residues. With V trimmed by 0 bases and J by 2 bases, 19 bases remained unmatched. Supplemented by reference TRBV14 and TRBJ2-7, the full variable domain reads EAGVTQFPSHSVIEKGQTVTLRCDPISGHDNLYWYRRVMGKEIKFLLHFVKESKQDESGMPNNRFLAERTGGTYSTLKVQPAELEDSGVYFCASSQEFHRAGFDSPYEQYFGPGTRLTVT.

The V gene is TRBV9, the J gene TRBJ1-1; D is perhaps TRBD1 (6 bases). The CDR3 totals 15 residues. V was trimmed by 4 bases and J by 5 bases, leaving 18 bases between them. CDR1 is SGDLS and CDR2 is YYNGEE in the germline V gene. CDR3 loop: CASSSGRGGKTEAFF. CDR3 DNA sequence: TGTGCCAGCAGCTCAGGGAGGGGGGGCAAGACTGAAGCTTTCTTT.

On this clone: The sample holds other DNA sequences that translate to the same CDR3. V is TRBV18 and J is TRBJ1-4; unclear D gene. Trimming stripped 3 bases from V and 8 bases from J, with 13 bases between. CDR1 is KGHSH, CDR2 LQKENI, per germline. The CDR3 is made up of 14 amino acids. DNA of the CDR3: TGTGCCAGCTCACCTTCGGGTCCCGGCGAAAAACTGTTTTTT. Translation: CASSPSGPGEKLFF.

The genes are TRBV13 and TRBJ1-1; possible D gene TRBD1, 5 bases. Trimming took 6 bases from V and 5 from J, leaving 13 bases between them. CDR1 and CDR2 (germline): PRHDT, FYEKMQ (reference sequence). The CDR3 totals 13 residues. The chain's CDR3 is CASRFTEGTEAFF. In DNA, the CDR3 is TGTGCCAGCAGGTTTACGGAGGGGACTGAAGCTTTCTTT.

This clone was seen only a few times. V gene TRBV10-2 combines with J gene TRBJ2-5; 7 bases are shared with TRBD1. Germline trimming cut 8 bases from V and 4 bases from J; bases unmatched to any gene: 13. This CDR3 contains 15 residues. Germline-derived CDR1 and CDR2 are WSHSY and SAAADI. The CDR3 sequence is CASEDREKWGETQYF. Here the CDR3 DNA reads TGCGCCAGCGAAGACAGGGAAAAGTGGGGAGAGACCCAGTACTTC.

The CDR3 sequence is CASTSGQGGQPQHF. For the CDR3, the DNA is TGTGCCAGCACTAGTGGACAGGGGGGTCAGCCCCAGCATTTT. The rearrangement links TRBV28 to TRBJ1-5; 10 bases line up with TRBD1. The CDR3 has 14 residues. V lost 7 bases and J lost 6; bases outside the gene matches: 6. Germline values: CDR1 MDHEN, CDR2 SYDVKM.

The chain employs TRBV16 and TRBJ2-1; TRBD1 matches at 9 bases. J lost 1 base, V lost 2 bases, and 6 bases had no gene match. This CDR3 is 17 amino acids long. Germline V lookup: CDR1 KGHSY, CDR2 FQNENV. The CDR3 loop is CASSQLGQGGSYNEQFF. CDR3 nucleotides: TGTGCCAGCAGCCAACTGGGACAGGGTGGGTCCTACAATGAGCAGTTCTTC.

V is TRBV5-1 and J is TRBJ2-1; 7 positions agree with TRBD1. This CDR3 comprises 17 residues. The germline V gene has CDR1 SGHRS and CDR2 YFSETQ. V trimming: 3 bases; J trimming: 0 bases; junction bases outside the gene matches: 9. CDR3 nucleotide sequence: TGCGCCAGCAGCTCGGGACAGAATACTTACTCCTACAATGAGCAGTTCTTC. The encoded protein is CASSSGQNTYSYNEQFF.

The V gene is TRBV11-2, the J gene TRBJ1-2, with 9 bases that match TRBD1. In germline, CDR1 is SGHAT, CDR2 FQNNGV. Trimming removed 1 base from V and 5 bases from J; junction bases left unmatched: 8. The CDR3 is 16 amino acids. The CDR3 sequence: CASSLVGTGQGYGYTF. CDR3 nucleotide sequence: TGTGCCAGCAGCTTAGTCGGGACAGGGCAGGGGTATGGCTACACCTTC. Combining the CDR3 with reference TRBV11-2 and TRBJ1-2 gives the whole variable domain EAGVAQSPRYKIIEKRQSVAFWCNPISGHATLYWYQQILGQGPKLLIQFQNNGVVDDSQLPKDRFSAERLKGVDSTLKIQPAKLEDSAVYLCASSLVGTGQGYGYTFGSGTRLTVV.

This sequence joins TRBV6-5 and TRBJ1-5; D remains unclear. V lost 5 bases, J lost 0 bases, and 11 bases lay in between. The CDR3 loop spans 15 amino acids. Germline values: CDR1 MNHEY, CDR2 SVGAGI. The CDR3 bases are TGTGCCAGCAGTCGGCAGAGGGATAGCAATCAGCCCCAGCATTTT. Its translation: CASSRQRDSNQPQHF.